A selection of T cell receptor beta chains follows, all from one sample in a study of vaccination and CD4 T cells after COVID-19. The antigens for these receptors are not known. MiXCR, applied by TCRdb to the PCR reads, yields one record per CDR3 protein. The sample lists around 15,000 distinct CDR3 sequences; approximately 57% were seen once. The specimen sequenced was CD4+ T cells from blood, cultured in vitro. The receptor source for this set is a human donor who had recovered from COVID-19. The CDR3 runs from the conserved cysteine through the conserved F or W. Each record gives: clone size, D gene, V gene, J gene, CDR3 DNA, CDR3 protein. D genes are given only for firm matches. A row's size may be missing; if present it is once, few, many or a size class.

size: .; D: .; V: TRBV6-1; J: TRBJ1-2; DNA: TGTGCCAGCAGTCCACCACAGGGATCTGGGTACTATGGCTACACCTTC; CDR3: CASSPPQGSGYYGYTF
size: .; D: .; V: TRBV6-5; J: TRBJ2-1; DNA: TGTGCCAGCAGTTACACTCCGGGACCCGACTCCAATGAGCAGTTCTTC; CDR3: CASSYTPGPDSNEQFF
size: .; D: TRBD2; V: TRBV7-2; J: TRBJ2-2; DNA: TGTGCCAGCAGCCCCCGACCGGGACTAGCGGGAGAAGCCACCGGGGAGCTGTTTTTT; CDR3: CASSPRPGLAGEATGELFF
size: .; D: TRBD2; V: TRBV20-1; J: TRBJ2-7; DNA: TGCAGTGCTGGAGAGAATGGACTAGTAGGCCACGAGCAGTACTTC; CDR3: CSAGENGLVGHEQYF
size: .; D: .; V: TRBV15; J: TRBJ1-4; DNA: TGTGCCACCAGCAGACGGGGGACTAATGAAAAACTGTTTTTT; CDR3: CATSRRGTNEKLFF
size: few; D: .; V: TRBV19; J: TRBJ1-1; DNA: TGTGCCAGTAGTACCGGGACGGGAAACACTGAAGCTTTCTTT; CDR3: CASSTGTGNTEAFF
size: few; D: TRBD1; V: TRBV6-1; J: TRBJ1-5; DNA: TGTGCCAGCATTCCAAGGGGGACAGGGGAGGATCAGCCCCAGCATTTT; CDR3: CASIPRGTGEDQPQHF
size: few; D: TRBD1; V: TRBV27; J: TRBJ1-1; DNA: TGTGCCAGCAGCACTTCCAGGGGGCGGGCGGCAATCACTGAAGCTTTCTTT; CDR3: CASSTSRGRAAITEAFF
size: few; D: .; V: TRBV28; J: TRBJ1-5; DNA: TGTGCCAGCACCCCTTTTGGTGGCAATCAGCCCCAGCATTTT; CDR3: CASTPFGGNQPQHF
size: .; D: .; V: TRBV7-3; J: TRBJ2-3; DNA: TGTGCCAGCAGCCGTGTTGGCGGGATTAGCACAGATACGCAGTATTTT; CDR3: CASSRVGGISTDTQYF
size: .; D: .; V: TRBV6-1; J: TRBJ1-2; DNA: TGTGCCAGCAGTGTTCGACCCGGGCCCCCTCCCGGGGGCTACACCTTC; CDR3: CASSVRPGPPPGGYTF
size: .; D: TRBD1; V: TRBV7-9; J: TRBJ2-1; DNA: TGTGCCAGCAGGTCCGACAGGGGGCTGAGCTCCTACAATGAGCAGTTCTTC; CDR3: CASRSDRGLSSYNEQFF
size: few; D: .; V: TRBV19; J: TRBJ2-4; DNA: TGTGCCAGCACTTCCGGGGGCTTTGCCAAAAACATTCAGTACTTC; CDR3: CASTSGGFAKNIQYF
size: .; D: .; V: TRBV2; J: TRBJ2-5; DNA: TGTGCCAGCAGTGGGAGGAGGATAATCGGAGGAGAGACCCAGTACTTC; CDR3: CASSGRRIIGGETQYF
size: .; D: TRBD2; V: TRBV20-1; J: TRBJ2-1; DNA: TGCAGTGCTAGAGATGGCCGAGCGGGAGTCAGAAATGAGCAGTTCTTC; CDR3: CSARDGRAGVRNEQFF
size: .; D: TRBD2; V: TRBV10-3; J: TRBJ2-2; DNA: TGTGCCATCAGGACCCTAGCGGGGGCCACAGGAGTCACCGGGGAGCTGTTTTTT; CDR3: CAIRTLAGATGVTGELFF
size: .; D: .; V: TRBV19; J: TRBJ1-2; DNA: TGTGCCAGTAGTATCCTGGGAGACTATGGCTACACCTTC; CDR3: CASSILGDYGYTF
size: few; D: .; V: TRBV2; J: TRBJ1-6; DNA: TGTGCCAGCAAACAGCCGAGCTCCTATAATTCACCCCTCCACTTT; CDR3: CASKQPSSYNSPLHF
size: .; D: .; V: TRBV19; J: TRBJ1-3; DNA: TGTGCCAGTAGTATGGGGAGACAGGCCATCTCTGGAAACACCATATATTTT; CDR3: CASSMGRQAISGNTIYF
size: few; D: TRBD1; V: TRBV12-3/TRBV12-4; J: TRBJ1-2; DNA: TGTGCCAGCAGACCTTCACAGGGGCGGGTGGCGACCTATGGCTACACCTTC; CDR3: CASRPSQGRVATYGYTF
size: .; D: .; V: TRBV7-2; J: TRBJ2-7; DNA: TGTGCCAGCAGCCTGGCGGCGGGCTCCTACGAGCAGTACTTC; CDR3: CASSLAAGSYEQYF
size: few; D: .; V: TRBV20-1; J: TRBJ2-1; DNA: TGCAGTGCTACCCGACTGATGCAGTTCTTC; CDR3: CSATRLMQFF
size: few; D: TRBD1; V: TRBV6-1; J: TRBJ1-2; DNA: TGTGCCAGCAGACGCGGACAGGAGAAGTATGGCTACACCTTC; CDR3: CASRRGQEKYGYTF
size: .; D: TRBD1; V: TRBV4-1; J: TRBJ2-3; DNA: TGCGCCAGCAGCCAAGACCGACAGGGGATCTACGATACGCAGTATTTT; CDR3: CASSQDRQGIYDTQYF
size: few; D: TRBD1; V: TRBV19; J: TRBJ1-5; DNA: TGTGCCAGTAGTTCGGACAGGGCACCTCCGCCCCAGCATTTT; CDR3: CASSSDRAPPPQHF
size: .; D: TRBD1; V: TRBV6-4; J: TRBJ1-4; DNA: TGTGCCAGCAGTCTTCCGGGACAGGTTAATGAAAAACTGTTTTTT; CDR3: CASSLPGQVNEKLFF
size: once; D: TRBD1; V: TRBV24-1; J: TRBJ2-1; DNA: TGTGCCACCAGGAGACAGGGAAGGGGCAATGAGCAGTTCTTC; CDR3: CATRRQGRGNEQFF
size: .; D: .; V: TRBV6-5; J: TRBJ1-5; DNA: TGTGCCAGCAGTTACAGGGGTAGGGGGAGCAATCAGCCCCAGCATTTT; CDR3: CASSYRGRGSNQPQHF
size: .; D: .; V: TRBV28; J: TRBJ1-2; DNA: TGTGCCAGCAGTTTAAACCTCCGGGACTTCCGAGGAGGCTACACCTTC; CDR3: CASSLNLRDFRGGYTF
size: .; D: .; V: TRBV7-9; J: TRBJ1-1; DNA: TGCGCCAGCAGCTTGGGAGAGGGGGACACTGAAGCTTTCTTT; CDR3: CASSLGEGDTEAFF
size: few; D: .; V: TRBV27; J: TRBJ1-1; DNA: TGTGCCAGCAGTCCATCGTGGGCCTTAGGTAACACTGAAGCTTTCTTT; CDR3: CASSPSWALGNTEAFF
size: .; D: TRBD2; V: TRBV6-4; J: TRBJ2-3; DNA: TGTGCCAGCAGTGACGGGCTAGCGGGAGCGGATACGCAGTATTTT; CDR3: CASSDGLAGADTQYF
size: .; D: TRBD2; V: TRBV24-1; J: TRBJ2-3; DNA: TGTGCCACCAGTCGCGGGAGAAGCACAGATACGCAGTATTTT; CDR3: CATSRGRSTDTQYF
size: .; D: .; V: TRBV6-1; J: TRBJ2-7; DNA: TGTGCCAGCAAGGAGTTACAGGCAATATACGAGCAGTACTTC; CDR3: CASKELQAIYEQYF